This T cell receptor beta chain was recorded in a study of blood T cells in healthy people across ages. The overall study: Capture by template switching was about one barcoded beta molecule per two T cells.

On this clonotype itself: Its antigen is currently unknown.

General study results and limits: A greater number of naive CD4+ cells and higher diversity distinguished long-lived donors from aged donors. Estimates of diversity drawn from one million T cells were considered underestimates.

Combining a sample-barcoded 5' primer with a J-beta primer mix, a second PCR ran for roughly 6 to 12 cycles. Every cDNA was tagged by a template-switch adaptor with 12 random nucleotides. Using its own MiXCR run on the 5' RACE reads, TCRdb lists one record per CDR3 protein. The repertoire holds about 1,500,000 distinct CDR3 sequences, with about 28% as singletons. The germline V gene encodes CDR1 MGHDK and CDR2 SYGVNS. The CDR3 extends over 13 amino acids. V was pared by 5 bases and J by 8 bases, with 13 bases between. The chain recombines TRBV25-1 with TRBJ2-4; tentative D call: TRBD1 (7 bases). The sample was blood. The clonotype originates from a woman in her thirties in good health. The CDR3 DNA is TGTGCCAGCAGTCGCCAGGGGGGTGACATTCAGTACTTC. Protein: CASSRQGGDIQYF.